This TCR beta chain was sequenced for a study of T cell clonotyping in hematopoietic cell transplantation. Study-wide results and limits: Higher Inverse Simpson Index values in graft donor and pretransplant recipient predicted broader posttransplant TCR diversity.

Sequencing was performed with immunoSEQ multiplex PCR; in TCRdb, only in-frame clones are kept and a portion is missing. This sample has roughly 5,300 clones, with 66% found just once. This clone was observed a handful of times. The target antigen is unknown. Germline CDR1 and CDR2: GTSNPN and SVGIG (reference sequence). The germline V and J ends were trimmed by 0 bases and 4 bases, with 10 bases remaining between them. There are 13 residues in the CDR3. The specimen was PBMCs, collected 180 days after allogeneic stem cell transplant. This sequence originates from a male patient aged 50 or older who had an allogeneic stem cell transplant from an unrelated donor, so the T cells may come from the graft donor. Some clones in this sample may be carry-over from other donors' samples. V and J are TRBV30 and TRBJ2-7; D remains ambiguous. Here the CDR3 DNA reads TGTGCCTGGAGTGTAAATGCCCCGTACGAGCAGTACTTC. Its translation: CAWSVNAPYEQYF.